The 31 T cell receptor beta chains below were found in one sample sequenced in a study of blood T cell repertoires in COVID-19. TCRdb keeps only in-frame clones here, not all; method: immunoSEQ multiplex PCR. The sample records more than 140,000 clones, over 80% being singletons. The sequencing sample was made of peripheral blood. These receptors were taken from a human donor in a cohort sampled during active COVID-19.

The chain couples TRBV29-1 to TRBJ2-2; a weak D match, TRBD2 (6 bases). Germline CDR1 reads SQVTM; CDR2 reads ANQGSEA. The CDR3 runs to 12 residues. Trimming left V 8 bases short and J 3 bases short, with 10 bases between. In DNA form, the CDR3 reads TGCAGCAAACGGGACTACACCGGGGAGCTGTTTTTT. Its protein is CSKRDYTGELFF.

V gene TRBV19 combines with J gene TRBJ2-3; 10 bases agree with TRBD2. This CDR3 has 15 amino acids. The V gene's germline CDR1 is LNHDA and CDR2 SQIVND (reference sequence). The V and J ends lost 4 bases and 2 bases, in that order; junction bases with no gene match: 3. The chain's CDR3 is CASSTSGSFTDTQYF. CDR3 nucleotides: TGTGCCAGTAGTACTAGCGGGAGTTTCACAGATACGCAGTATTTT.

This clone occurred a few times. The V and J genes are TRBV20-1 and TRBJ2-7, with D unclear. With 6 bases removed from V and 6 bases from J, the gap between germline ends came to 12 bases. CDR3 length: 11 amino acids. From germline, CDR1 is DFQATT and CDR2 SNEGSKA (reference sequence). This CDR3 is CSAPVSSEQYF. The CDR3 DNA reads TGCAGTGCCCCTGTATCTAGCGAGCAGTACTTC.

This chain's CDR3 is CASSPSRGAWARTTDTQYF. CDR3 DNA: TGTGCCAGCAGCCCGTCCAGGGGGGCTTGGGCTAGGACTACAGATACGCAGTATTTT. This chain links TRBV7-9 with TRBJ2-3, with D possibly TRBD1 on 7 matching bases. V lost 5 bases, J lost 3 bases, and 27 bases lay in between. The CDR3 consists of 19 residues. CDR1 is SEHNR and CDR2 is FQNEAQ in the germline V gene (reference sequence). Full variable domain (outside the CDR3, taken from reference TRBV7-9 and TRBJ2-3): DTGVSQNPRHKITKRGQNVTFRCDPISEHNRLYWYRQTLGQGPEFLTYFQNEAQLEKSRLLSDRFSAERPKGSFSTLEIQRTEQGDSAMYLCASSPSRGAWARTTDTQYFGPGTRLTVL.

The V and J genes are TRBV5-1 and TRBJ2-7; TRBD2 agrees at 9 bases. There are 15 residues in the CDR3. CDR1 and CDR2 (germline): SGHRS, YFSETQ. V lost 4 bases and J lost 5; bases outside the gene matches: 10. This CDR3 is CASSQIAGVGNEQYF. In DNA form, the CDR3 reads TGCGCCAGCAGCCAAATAGCGGGAGTAGGAAACGAGCAGTACTTC.

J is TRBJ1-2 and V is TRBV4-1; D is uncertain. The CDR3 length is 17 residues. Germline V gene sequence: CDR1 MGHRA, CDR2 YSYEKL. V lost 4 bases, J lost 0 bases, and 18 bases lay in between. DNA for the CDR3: TGCGCCAGCAGCCCTGGTGGCGGCGAGGTAGCTAACTATGGCTACACCTTC. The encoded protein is CASSPGGGEVANYGYTF.

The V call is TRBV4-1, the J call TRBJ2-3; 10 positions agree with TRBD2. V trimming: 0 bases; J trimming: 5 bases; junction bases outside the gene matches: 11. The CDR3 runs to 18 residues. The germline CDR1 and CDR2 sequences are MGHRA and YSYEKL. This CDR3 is CASSQDLWLAGEKDTQYF. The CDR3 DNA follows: TGCGCCAGCAGCCAAGATCTGTGGCTAGCGGGAGAGAAAGATACGCAGTATTTT.

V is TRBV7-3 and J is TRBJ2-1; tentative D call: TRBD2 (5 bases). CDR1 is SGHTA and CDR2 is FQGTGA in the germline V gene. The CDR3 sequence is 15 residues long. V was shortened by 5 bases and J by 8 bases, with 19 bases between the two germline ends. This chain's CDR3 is CASSLWAVQEDEQFF. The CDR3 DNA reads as TGTGCCAGCAGCCTATGGGCAGTCCAGGAGGATGAGCAGTTCTTC.

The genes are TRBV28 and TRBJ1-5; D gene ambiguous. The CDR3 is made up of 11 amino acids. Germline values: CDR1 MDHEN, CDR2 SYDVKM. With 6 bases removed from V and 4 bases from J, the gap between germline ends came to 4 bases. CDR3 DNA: TGTGCCAGCAGCGTTAATCAGCCCCAGCATTTT. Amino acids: CASSVNQPQHF.

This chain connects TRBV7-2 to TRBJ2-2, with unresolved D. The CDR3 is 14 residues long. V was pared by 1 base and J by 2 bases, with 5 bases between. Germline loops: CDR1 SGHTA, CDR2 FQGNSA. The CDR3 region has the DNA TGTGCCAGCAGCTTAGTTCTAAACACCGGGGAGCTGTTTTTT. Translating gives CASSLVLNTGELFF.

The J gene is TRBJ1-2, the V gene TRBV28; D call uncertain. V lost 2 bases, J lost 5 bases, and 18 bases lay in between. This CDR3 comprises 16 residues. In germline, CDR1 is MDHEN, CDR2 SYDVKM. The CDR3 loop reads CASSLAGRDSGYGYTF. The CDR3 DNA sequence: TGTGCCAGCAGTTTAGCCGGACGCGACTCGGGGTATGGCTACACCTTC.

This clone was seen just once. The CDR3 bases are TGTGCCAGCTCACCACAATTTGAGTACGAGCAGTACTTC. Translation: CASSPQFEYEQYF. The chain couples TRBV18 to TRBJ2-7; D not certain. Germline CDR1 reads KGHSH; CDR2 reads LQKENI. V lost 1 base to trimming and J lost 4 bases, with 8 bases between them. The CDR3 runs to 13 residues.

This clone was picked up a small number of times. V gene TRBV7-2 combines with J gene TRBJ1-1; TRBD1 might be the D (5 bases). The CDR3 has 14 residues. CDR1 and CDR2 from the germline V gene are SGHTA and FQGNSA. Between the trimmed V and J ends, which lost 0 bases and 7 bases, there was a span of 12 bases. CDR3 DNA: TGTGCCAGCAGCTTAGCGGGGGGTTGGTTTGAAGCTTTCTTT. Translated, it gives CASSLAGGWFEAFF.

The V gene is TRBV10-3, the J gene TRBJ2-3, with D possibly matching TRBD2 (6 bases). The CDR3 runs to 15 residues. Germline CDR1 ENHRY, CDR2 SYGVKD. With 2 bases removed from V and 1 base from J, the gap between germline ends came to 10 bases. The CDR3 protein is CAISEGTGGTDTQYF. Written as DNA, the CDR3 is TGTGCCATCAGTGAGGGGACGGGGGGCACAGATACGCAGTATTTT.

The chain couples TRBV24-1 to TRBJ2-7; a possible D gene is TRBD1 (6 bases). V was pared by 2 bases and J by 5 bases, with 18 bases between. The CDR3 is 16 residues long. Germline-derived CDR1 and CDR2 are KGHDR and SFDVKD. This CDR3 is CATSDSLGGRMDEQYF. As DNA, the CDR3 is TGTGCCACCAGTGATTCCTTAGGGGGAAGGATGGACGAGCAGTACTTC.

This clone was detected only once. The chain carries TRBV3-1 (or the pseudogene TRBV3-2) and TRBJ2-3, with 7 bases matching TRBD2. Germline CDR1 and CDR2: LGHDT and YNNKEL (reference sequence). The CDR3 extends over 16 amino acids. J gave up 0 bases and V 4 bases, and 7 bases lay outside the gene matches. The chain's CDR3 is CASSLRVGGSTDTQYF. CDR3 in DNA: TGTGCCAGCAGCCTGAGAGTGGGAGGGAGCACAGATACGCAGTATTTT.

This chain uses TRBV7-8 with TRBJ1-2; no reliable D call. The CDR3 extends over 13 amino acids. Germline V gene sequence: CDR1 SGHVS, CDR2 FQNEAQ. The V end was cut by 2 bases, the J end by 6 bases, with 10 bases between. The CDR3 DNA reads TGTGCCAGCAGCTTATTCGAGGGAAATGGCTACACCTTC. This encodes CASSLFEGNGYTF.

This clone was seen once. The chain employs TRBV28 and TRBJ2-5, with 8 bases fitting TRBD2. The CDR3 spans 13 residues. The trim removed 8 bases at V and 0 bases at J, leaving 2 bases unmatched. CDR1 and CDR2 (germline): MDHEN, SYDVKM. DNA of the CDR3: TGTGCCAGCGGCGGGGGGTACCAAGAGACCCAGTACTTC. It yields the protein CASGGGYQETQYF.

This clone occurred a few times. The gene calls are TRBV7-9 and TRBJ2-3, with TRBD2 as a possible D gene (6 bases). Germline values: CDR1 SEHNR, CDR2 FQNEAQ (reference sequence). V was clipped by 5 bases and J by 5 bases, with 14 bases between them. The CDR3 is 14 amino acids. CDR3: CASSGGFGGDTQYF. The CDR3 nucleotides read TGTGCCAGCAGCGGAGGGTTTGGGGGAGATACGCAGTATTTT.

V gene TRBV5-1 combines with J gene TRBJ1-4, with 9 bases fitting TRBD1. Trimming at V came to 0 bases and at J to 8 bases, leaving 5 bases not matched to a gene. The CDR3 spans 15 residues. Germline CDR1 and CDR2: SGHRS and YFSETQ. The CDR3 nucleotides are TGCGCCAGCAGCTTGGGGGACAGGGAAGAAGAAAAACTGTTTTTT. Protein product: CASSLGDREEEKLFF.

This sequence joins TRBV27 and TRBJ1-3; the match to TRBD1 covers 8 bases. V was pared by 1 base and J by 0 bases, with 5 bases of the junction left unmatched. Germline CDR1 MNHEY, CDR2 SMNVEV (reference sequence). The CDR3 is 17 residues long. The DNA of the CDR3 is TGTGCCAGCAGTTTATACGCCAGGGGGCTCTCTGGAAACACCATATATTTT. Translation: CASSLYARGLSGNTIYF.

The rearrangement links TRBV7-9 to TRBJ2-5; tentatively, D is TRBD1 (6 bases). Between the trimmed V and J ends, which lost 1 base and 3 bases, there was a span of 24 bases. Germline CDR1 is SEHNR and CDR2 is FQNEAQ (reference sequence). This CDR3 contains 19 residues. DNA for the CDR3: TGTGCCAGCAGCTTAGGTAGGGGCAGGGGAATGACCCCCGAAGAGACCCAGTACTTC. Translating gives CASSLGRGRGMTPEETQYF.

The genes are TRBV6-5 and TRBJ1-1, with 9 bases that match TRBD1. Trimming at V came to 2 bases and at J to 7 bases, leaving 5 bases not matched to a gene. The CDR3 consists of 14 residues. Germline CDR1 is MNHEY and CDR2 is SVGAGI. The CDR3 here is CASSYGGQGHEAFF. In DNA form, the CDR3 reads TGTGCCAGCAGTTACGGGGGACAGGGCCATGAAGCTTTCTTT.

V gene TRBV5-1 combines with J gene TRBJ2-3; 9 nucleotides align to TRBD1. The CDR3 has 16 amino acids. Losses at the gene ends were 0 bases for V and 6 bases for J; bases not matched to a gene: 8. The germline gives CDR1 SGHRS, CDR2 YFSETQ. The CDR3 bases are TGCGCCAGCAGCTTGGAGGGACAGGGAAGTCTTGATACGCAGTATTTT. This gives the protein CASSLEGQGSLDTQYF. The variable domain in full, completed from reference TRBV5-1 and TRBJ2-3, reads KAGVTQTPRYLIKTRGQQVTLSCSPISGHRSVSWYQQTPGQGLQFLFEYFSETQRNKGNFPGRFSGRQFSNSRSEMNVSTLELGDSALYLCASSLEGQGSLDTQYFGPGTRLTVL.

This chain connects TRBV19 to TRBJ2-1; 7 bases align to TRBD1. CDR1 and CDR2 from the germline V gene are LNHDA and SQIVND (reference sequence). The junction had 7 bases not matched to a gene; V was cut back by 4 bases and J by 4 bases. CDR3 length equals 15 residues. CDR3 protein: CASSSLDRPYNEQFF. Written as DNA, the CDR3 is TGTGCCAGTAGTAGCCTGGACAGGCCTTACAATGAGCAGTTCTTC.

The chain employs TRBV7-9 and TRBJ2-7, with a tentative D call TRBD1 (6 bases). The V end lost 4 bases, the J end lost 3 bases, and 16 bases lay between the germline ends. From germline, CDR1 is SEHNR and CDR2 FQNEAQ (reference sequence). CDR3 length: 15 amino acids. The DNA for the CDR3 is TGTGCCAGCAGCTCCATTCAGGGGCCGCGCTACGAGCAGTACTTC. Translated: CASSSIQGPRYEQYF.

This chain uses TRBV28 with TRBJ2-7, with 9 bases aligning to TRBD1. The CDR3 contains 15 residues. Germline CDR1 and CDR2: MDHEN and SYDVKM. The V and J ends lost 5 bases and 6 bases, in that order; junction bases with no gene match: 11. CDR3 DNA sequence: TGTGCCAGCAGTACCTACTCCGGGACAGGGAGCGAGCAGTACTTC. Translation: CASSTYSGTGSEQYF.

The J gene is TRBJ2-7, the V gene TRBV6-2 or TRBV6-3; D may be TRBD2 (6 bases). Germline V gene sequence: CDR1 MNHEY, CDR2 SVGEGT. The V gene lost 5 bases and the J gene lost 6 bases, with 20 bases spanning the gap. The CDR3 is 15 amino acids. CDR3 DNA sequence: TGTGCCAGCAGTCCCCTCCAGGCGGTAGCGGCCGAGCAGTACTTC. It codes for CASSPLQAVAAEQYF.

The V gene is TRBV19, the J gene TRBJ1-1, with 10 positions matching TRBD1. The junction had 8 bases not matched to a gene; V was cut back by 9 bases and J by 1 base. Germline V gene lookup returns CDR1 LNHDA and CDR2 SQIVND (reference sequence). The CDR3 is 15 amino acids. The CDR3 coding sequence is TGTGCCAGCTCCCCCGACAGGGGGCGGAACACTGAAGCTTTCTTT. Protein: CASSPDRGRNTEAFF.

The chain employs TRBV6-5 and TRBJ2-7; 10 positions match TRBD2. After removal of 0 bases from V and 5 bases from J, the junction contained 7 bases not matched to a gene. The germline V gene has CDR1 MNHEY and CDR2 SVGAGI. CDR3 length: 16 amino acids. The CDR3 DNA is TGTGCCAGCAGTTACTCGAGAGCGGGAGGGCCCAACGAGCAGTACTTC. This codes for CASSYSRAGGPNEQYF.

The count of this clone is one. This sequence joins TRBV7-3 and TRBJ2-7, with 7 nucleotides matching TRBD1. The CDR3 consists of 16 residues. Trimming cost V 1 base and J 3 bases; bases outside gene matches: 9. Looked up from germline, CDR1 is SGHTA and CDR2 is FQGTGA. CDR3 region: CASSLRGQTRSYEQYF. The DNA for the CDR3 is TGTGCCAGCAGCTTAAGGGGACAGACACGCAGCTACGAGCAGTACTTC.